This T cell receptor (beta chain) was captured by sequencing in a study of blood T cell repertoires in COVID-19. This CDR3 contains 14 residues. V was clipped by 0 bases and J by 7 bases; unmatched bases: 3. The V gene's germline CDR1 is SGHRS and CDR2 YFSETQ. Profiling relied on immunoSEQ multiplex PCR, and the TCRdb table lists in-frame clones only, not all of them. This sample has about 270,000 clones, with more than 75% found just once. The clonotype originates from a man between 40 and 49 years old with active or convalescent COVID-19. V gene TRBV5-1 combines with J gene TRBJ1-4; 7 nucleotides line up with TRBD1. The material sequenced was peripheral blood. Here the CDR3 reads CASSLDSGGEKLFF. CDR3 in DNA: TGCGCCAGCAGCTTGGATTCAGGGGGTGAAAAACTGTTTTTT.